The present entry profiles one TCR beta chain with its context. No antigen is known for it. From germline, CDR1 is MDHEN and CDR2 SYDVKM. J lost 0 bases, V lost 3 bases, and 5 bases had no gene match. The CDR3 runs to 17 residues. Assay: immunoSEQ multiplex PCR; the TCRdb copy retains only in-frame clones and omits some. The sample contains 150,000 to 180,000 clones, roughly nine tenths of which appear only once. This sample stems from a study of T cell responses to AZD1222 COVID-19 vaccine. Findings and limits, study-wide: Spike-specific TCR breadth and depth grew following two AZD1222 doses. Just five or six AZD1222 recipients were seropositive at baseline. Nearly half of spike-specific TCRs reportedly go after variant regions that carry no mutations. Clonal diversity may have been underestimated in mostly white British donors.

The chain links TRBV28 to TRBJ2-1; 10 positions agree with TRBD2. The sequence came from an adult in good health. Source: peripheral blood, taken on day 0 of MenACWY control vaccination. The CDR3: CASSLVASGSSYNEQFF. The CDR3 DNA is TGTGCCAGCAGTTTGGTGGCTAGCGGGAGCTCCTACAATGAGCAGTTCTTC.